Presented here are 12 T cell receptor beta chains from one specimen sequenced in a study of cytomegalovirus exposure and HLA in healthy donors. PCR involved 60 Vbeta and 13 Jbeta primers. Sequencing used immunoSEQ multiplex PCR; TCRdb keeps in-frame clones, though not all of them. The table includes about 180,000 clones, 60% to 80% detected once. The sample comprised PBMCs. All receptors derive from a man in his sixties in good health and CMV-seronegative.

The chain is built from TRBV2 and TRBJ1-4; D not resolved. This CDR3 is 13 amino acids long. Per the germline V gene, CDR1 is SNHLY and CDR2 is FYNNEI. Trimming removed 4 bases at V and 8 bases at J, with 11 bases between. Here the CDR3 DNA reads TGTGCCAGCAGTGGGTCTGCGGAAGAAAAACTGTTTTTT. Protein sequence: CASSGSAEEKLFF.

This rearrangement joins TRBV6-5 to TRBJ1-6, with D possibly TRBD1 on 5 matching bases. This CDR3 is built from 15 residues. Germline CDR1 MNHEY, CDR2 SVGAGI. With 0 bases removed from V and 6 bases from J, the gap between germline ends came to 9 bases. CDR3 sequence: CASSYSQGSNSPLHF. In DNA form, the CDR3 reads TGTGCCAGCAGTTACTCTCAGGGAAGTAATTCACCCCTCCACTTT.

J is TRBJ2-7 and V is TRBV15; D possibly corresponds to TRBD1 (5 bases). The CDR3 is 14 residues long. The ends were cut back, 1 base at V and 1 base at J, with 8 bases in the middle. Looked up from germline, CDR1 is LNHNV and CDR2 is YYDKDF (reference sequence). In DNA form, the CDR3 reads TGTGCCACCAGCAGAGGGGGCGCGTCCTACGAGCAGTACTTC. Its protein product is CATSRGGASYEQYF.

V usage is TRBV7-2 and J usage is TRBJ2-7; 7 bases align to TRBD1. The CDR3 sequence is 12 residues long. V shed 6 bases, J shed 5 bases, and the junction held 4 bases outside the gene matches. The germline CDR1 and CDR2 sequences are SGHTA and FQGNSA. The CDR3 sequence is CASSAQGDEQYF. CDR3 nucleotide sequence: TGTGCCAGCAGTGCTCAGGGGGACGAGCAGTACTTC.

CDR3 in amino acids: CASSPAEENYGYTF. In DNA form, the CDR3 reads TGCGCCAGCAGCCCTGCCGAGGAGAACTATGGCTACACCTTC. The V gene is TRBV5-1, the J gene TRBJ1-2; D remains ambiguous. CDR3 size: 14 residues. CDR1 is SGHRS and CDR2 is YFSETQ in the germline V gene. The ends were cut back, 4 bases at V and 2 bases at J, with 12 bases in the middle.

V and J are TRBV6-1 and TRBJ2-5; possibly TRBD2 for D (6 bases). The V gene's germline CDR1 is MNHNS and CDR2 SASEGT. With 2 bases removed from V and 11 bases from J, the gap between germline ends came to 15 bases. The CDR3 contains 13 residues. CDR3 region: CASSEISEGHQYF. The CDR3 DNA is TGTGCCAGCAGTGAAATTTCGGAGGGCCATCAGTACTTC.

The V call is TRBV7-9, the J call TRBJ2-5; 11 positions match TRBD2. Germline V CDR1 and CDR2: SEHNR, FQNEAQ (reference sequence). The length of the CDR3 is 15 residues. V was clipped by 1 base and J by 5 bases; unmatched bases: 3. The CDR3 DNA follows: TGTGCCAGCAGCTTAGTACTAGCGGGAGTTGAGACCCAGTACTTC. The encoded protein is CASSLVLAGVETQYF. Combining the CDR3 with reference TRBV7-9 and TRBJ2-5 gives the whole variable domain DTGVSQNPRHKITKRGQNVTFRCDPISEHNRLYWYRQTLGQGPEFLTYFQNEAQLEKSRLLSDRFSAERPKGSFSTLEIQRTEQGDSAMYLCASSLVLAGVETQYFGPGTRLLVL.

The V and J genes are TRBV7-9 and TRBJ1-6; TRBD1 might be the D (6 bases). V was clipped by 1 base and J by 7 bases, with 17 bases between them. CDR1 is SEHNR, CDR2 FQNEAQ, per germline (reference sequence). The CDR3 is 17 amino acids. CDR3 region: CASSLDFGGLRNSPLHF. The CDR3 coding sequence is TGTGCCAGCAGCTTAGATTTCGGGGGGCTGAGGAATTCACCCCTCCACTTT.

The V and J genes are TRBV30 and TRBJ1-3; TRBD1 matches 11 bases. J gave up 6 bases and V 2 bases, and 3 bases lay outside the gene matches. Germline loops: CDR1 GTSNPN, CDR2 SVGIG (reference sequence). The CDR3 length is 14 residues. The CDR3 DNA sequence: TGTGCCTGGAGTTGGACAGGGGGCGCAAACACCATATATTTT. As protein: CAWSWTGGANTIYF.

The chain is built from TRBV7-9 and TRBJ2-1; the match to TRBD2 covers 9 bases. CDR3 size: 16 residues. Germline trimming cut 1 base from V and 8 bases from J; bases unmatched to any gene: 9. CDR1 SEHNR and CDR2 FQNEAQ come from the germline V gene (reference sequence). CDR3 nucleotide sequence: TGTGCCAGCAGCTTAGACAGGCGGGAGGGCCGAGATGAGCAGTTCTTC. It specifies CASSLDRREGRDEQFF.

The genes are TRBV5-1 and TRBJ2-3, with 9 bases matching TRBD2. Looked up from germline, CDR1 is SGHRS and CDR2 is YFSETQ. Trimming took 1 base from V and 2 from J; bases not matched to a gene: 20. The CDR3 covers 21 residues. In DNA, the CDR3 is TGCGCCAGCAGCTTGCGGACGGGACTAGCTCCCCACTACCCCTCCACAGATACGCAGTATTTT. Amino acid sequence: CASSLRTGLAPHYPSTDTQYF. Filled out from reference TRBV5-1 and TRBJ2-3, the complete variable domain reads KAGVTQTPRYLIKTRGQQVTLSCSPISGHRSVSWYQQTPGQGLQFLFEYFSETQRNKGNFPGRFSGRQFSNSRSEMNVSTLELGDSALYLCASSLRTGLAPHYPSTDTQYFGPGTRLTVL.

V gene TRBV29-1 combines with J gene TRBJ2-1; a possible D gene is TRBD2 (5 bases). Germline CDR1 SQVTM, CDR2 ANQGSEA. The V end lost 7 bases, the J end lost 1 base, and 11 bases lay between the germline ends. The CDR3 is 13 amino acids. The CDR3 reads CSGGRPSYNEQFF. The CDR3 coding sequence is TGCAGCGGCGGGCGTCCTTCCTACAATGAGCAGTTCTTC.